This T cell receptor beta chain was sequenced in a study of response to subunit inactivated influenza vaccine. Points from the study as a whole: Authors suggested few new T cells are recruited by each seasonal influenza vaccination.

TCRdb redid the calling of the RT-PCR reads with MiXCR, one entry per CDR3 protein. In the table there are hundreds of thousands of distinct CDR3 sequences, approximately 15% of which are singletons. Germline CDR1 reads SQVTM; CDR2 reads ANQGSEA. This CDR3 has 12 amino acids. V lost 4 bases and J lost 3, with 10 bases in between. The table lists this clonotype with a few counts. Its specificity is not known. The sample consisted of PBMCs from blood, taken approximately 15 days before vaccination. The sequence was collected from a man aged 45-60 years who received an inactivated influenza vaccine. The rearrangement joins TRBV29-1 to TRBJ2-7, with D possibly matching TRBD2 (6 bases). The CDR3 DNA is TGCAGCGTTGTAGGCGGGAACTACGAGCAGTACTTC. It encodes CSVVGGNYEQYF.